These 5 T cell receptor beta chains were sequenced from one sample in a study of blood T cell repertoires in COVID-19. Measured with immunoSEQ multiplex PCR; TCRdb has only the in-frame clones, and not every one. In the table there are approximately 210,000 clones, around 80% of which are singletons. The sample was peripheral blood. The receptors were gathered from a woman between 35 and 50 years old with acute or convalescent COVID-19.

V usage is TRBV20-1 and J usage is TRBJ1-1, with D unresolved. V lost 4 bases to trimming and J lost 1 base, with 4 bases between them. The CDR3 length is 11 residues. Germline assignment: CDR1 DFQATT and CDR2 SNEGSKA (reference sequence). Here the CDR3 DNA reads TGCAGTGCTACGAGGAACACTGAAGCTTTCTTT. Translating gives CSATRNTEAFF.

This chain connects TRBV11-3 to TRBJ2-3; 8 nucleotides line up with TRBD1. The CDR3 contains 16 residues. The germline gives CDR1 SGHNT, CDR2 YENEEA. The V and J ends lost 0 bases and 2 bases, in that order; junction bases with no gene match: 4. DNA of the CDR3: TGTGCCAGCAGCTTAGATGGGACAGGATACACAGATACGCAGTATTTT. Its protein is CASSLDGTGYTDTQYF.

V usage is TRBV6-6 and J usage is TRBJ1-2; tentatively, D is TRBD1 (5 bases). The germline V and J ends were trimmed by 5 bases and 2 bases, with 30 bases remaining between them. The CDR3 is 20 amino acids. The germline gives CDR1 MNHNY, CDR2 SVGAGI (reference sequence). The CDR3 bases are TGTGCCAGCAGTCTACCGACAGTTCGCGCGGGATTCGAGGGGAACTATGGCTACACCTTC. Translation: CASSLPTVRAGFEGNYGYTF.

This chain uses TRBV21-1 with TRBJ1-1; TRBD1 reflects the table's D call only, with no check against the DNA. TRBV21-1 is flagged as a pseudogene. CDR3 length: 16 residues. CDR3 DNA: TGTGCCAGCAGGCTCCTGCAGGGTCCCTGCCACACTGAAGCTTTCTTT. It is translated as CASRLLQGPCHTEAFF.

The J gene is TRBJ2-4, the V gene TRBV5-1, with TRBD1 identical over 9 bases. Germline loops: CDR1 SGHRS, CDR2 YFSETQ. V lost 0 bases to trimming and J lost 2 bases; unmatched junction nucleotides: 15. There are 20 residues in the CDR3. The CDR3 sequence is CASSLAPTGGIMRPKNIQYF. Written as DNA, the CDR3 is TGCGCCAGCAGCTTGGCTCCGACAGGGGGGATTATGCGTCCCAAAAACATTCAGTACTTC.